Listed here are 27 T cell receptor beta chains from one sample, sequenced in a study of CD8+ T cells in alopecia areata. Sequencing used cDNA as its template, made by extracting RNA and reverse transcribing it. Generated by immunoSEQ multiplex PCR, the TCRdb table keeps only in-frame clones and is missing some. The table records over 120,000 clones, 45% to 60% of them present only once. Material: CD4+ T cells sorted from blood, obtained at week 0. The receptors were sampled from a human donor with alopecia areata.

This clone was seen ten or more times. The chain employs TRBV27 and TRBJ1-3; D is unclear. The CDR3 has 13 residues. The germline CDR1 and CDR2 sequences are MNHEY and SMNVEV (reference sequence). Trimming removed 3 bases from V and 2 bases from J, with 5 bases in between. The CDR3 protein is CASSLYPGNTIYF. The CDR3, as DNA: TGTGCCAGCAGTTTGTACCCTGGAAACACCATATATTTT.

This clone was counted only a few times. This chain links TRBV10-3 with TRBJ1-5; no definite D call. The V gene lost 5 bases and the J gene lost 6 bases, with 14 bases spanning the gap. CDR1 is ENHRY and CDR2 is SYGVKD in the germline V gene. CDR3 length: 14 residues. DNA for the CDR3: TGTGCCATCAGTACCCGAAGCGAGGGTCAGCCCCAGCATTTT. Amino acid sequence: CAISTRSEGQPQHF.

The chain combines TRBV5-6 with TRBJ1-6, with TRBD1 matching over 9 bases. Germline V gives CDR1 SGHDT, CDR2 YYEEEE. The junction had 6 bases not matched to a gene; V was cut back by 4 bases and J by 7 bases. The CDR3 has 15 residues. Here the CDR3 DNA reads TGTGCCAGCAGCAACAGACAGGGGGTAAATTCACCCCTCCACTTT. Its protein is CASSNRQGVNSPLHF. Based on the CDR3 plus reference TRBV5-6 and TRBJ1-6, the full variable domain is DAGVTQSPTHLIKTRGQQVTLRCSPKSGHDTVSWYQQALGQGPQFIFQYYEEEERQRGNFPDRFSGHQFPNYSSELNVNALLLGDSALYLCASSNRQGVNSPLHFGNGTRLTVT.

V usage is TRBV30 and J usage is TRBJ1-1; possible D gene TRBD1, 5 bases. The CDR3 totals 13 residues. Germline V gene data show CDR1 as GTSNPN and CDR2 as SVGIG (reference sequence). With 0 bases removed from V and 5 bases from J, the gap between germline ends came to 10 bases. The CDR3 nucleotides are TGTGCCTGGAGTGTAGGGGCTCTAACTGAAGCTTTCTTT. Translating gives CAWSVGALTEAFF.

This clone turned up a few times. The rearrangement uses TRBV29-1 and TRBJ1-4; possible D gene TRBD1, 6 bases. CDR1 SQVTM and CDR2 ANQGSEA come from the germline V gene. Trimming stripped 4 bases from V and 0 bases from J, with 15 bases between. The CDR3 has 16 residues. CDR3 sequence reads: CSVAKGGRATNEKLFF. CDR3 DNA: TGCAGCGTTGCAAAGGGGGGACGGGCAACTAATGAAAAACTGTTTTTT.

The chain uses TRBV29-1 and TRBJ2-5; D remains unclear. This CDR3 spans 11 amino acids. V lost 4 bases and J 5 bases, leaving 8 bases between the germline ends. The germline V gene encodes CDR1 SQVTM and CDR2 ANQGSEA. CDR3: CSVGTAETQYF. The CDR3 DNA sequence: TGCAGCGTTGGAACGGCGGAGACCCAGTACTTC.

This clone was observed a single time. This chain joins TRBV29-1 and TRBJ1-1; D is possibly TRBD1 (5 bases). Germline V gives CDR1 SQVTM, CDR2 ANQGSEA. The V gene lost 8 bases and the J gene lost 3 bases, with 22 bases spanning the gap. This CDR3 has 15 residues. Here the CDR3 DNA reads TGCAGCACCGGGGACCCCAAGGGTGGAGACACTGAAGCTTTCTTT. Translated: CSTGDPKGGDTEAFF.

The V and J genes are TRBV28 and TRBJ2-1; the D gene is possibly TRBD1 (7 bases). Germline CDR1 and CDR2: MDHEN and SYDVKM. V lost 6 bases and J 2 bases, leaving 11 bases between the germline ends. CDR3 length: 14 residues. CDR3 sequence reads: CASRSGGTYNEQFF. In nucleotides, the CDR3 is TGTGCCAGCAGGTCAGGGGGGACCTACAATGAGCAGTTCTTC.

This clone was counted only a few times. The chain joins TRBV30 to TRBJ2-7; D might be TRBD1 or TRBD2, each matching 5 bases. The V gene's germline CDR1 is GTSNPN and CDR2 SVGIG (reference sequence). The CDR3 is made up of 12 amino acids. V lost 5 bases and J 6 bases, leaving 14 bases between the germline ends. Here the CDR3 DNA reads TGTGCCTGGGGGACGGTTGAAACCGAGCAGTACTTC. Its translation: CAWGTVETEQYF.

This clone occurred a few times. The J gene is TRBJ1-2, the V gene TRBV2; 10 bases fit TRBD1. J was trimmed by 10 bases and V by 7 bases; bases with no gene match: 12. The CDR3 spans 14 residues. The V gene's germline CDR1 is SNHLY and CDR2 FYNNEI. The CDR3 sequence is CASKTSGTGDFYTF. Written as DNA, the CDR3 is TGTGCCAGCAAAACCTCCGGGACAGGGGATTTCTACACCTTC.

The chain joins TRBV6-1 to TRBJ2-5; possibly TRBD2 for D (6 bases). Per germline, CDR1 MNHNS and CDR2 SASEGT. The CDR3 sequence is 14 residues long. Trimming cost V 6 bases and J 5 bases, with 16 bases left between them. The CDR3 DNA follows: TGTGCCAGCAGCCCCCGGCTAGCGAGTGAGACCCAGTACTTC. Translated, it gives CASSPRLASETQYF.

This clone occurred once. This chain uses TRBV4-2 with TRBJ1-2; D call uncertain. The V and J ends lost 0 bases and 4 bases respectively, with 12 bases between them. This CDR3 spans 15 amino acids. Germline loops: CDR1 LGHNA, CDR2 YNFKEQ. The CDR3 nucleotides are TGTGCCAGCAGCCAAGAGACCGGGAGTCGCTATGGCTACACCTTC. Translated: CASSQETGSRYGYTF.

The J gene is TRBJ2-4, the V gene TRBV25-1; D uncertain. Trimming removed 3 bases from V and 0 bases from J, with 6 bases in between. CDR1 and CDR2 (germline): MGHDK, SYGVNS. The CDR3 has 14 residues. The CDR3 DNA is TGTGCCAGCAGTGAGGTGGGAGCCAAAAACATTCAGTACTTC. Translating it yields CASSEVGAKNIQYF.

The CDR3 spells CASTAYNEQFF. The CDR3, as DNA: TGTGCCAGCACAGCTTACAATGAGCAGTTCTTC. The chain links TRBV5-4 to TRBJ2-1; no definite D call. Trimming took off 6 bases at V and 4 bases at J, with 5 bases between the two ends. This CDR3 contains 11 residues. The germline gives CDR1 SGHNT, CDR2 YYREEE (reference sequence).

The chain combines TRBV4-1 with TRBJ2-5; D is ambiguous. The germline V gene encodes CDR1 MGHRA and CDR2 YSYEKL. V was pared by 4 bases and J by 1 base, with 4 bases between. The CDR3 is made up of 12 amino acids. CDR3 in DNA: TGCGCCAGCAGCCGACCCCAAGAGACCCAGTACTTC. Amino acid sequence: CASSRPQETQYF.

This clone was found a few times. V usage is TRBV20-1 and J usage is TRBJ2-7; D gene unclear. Germline assignment: CDR1 DFQATT and CDR2 SNEGSKA (reference sequence). The CDR3 covers 11 residues. The germline V and J ends were trimmed by 3 bases and 3 bases, with 6 bases remaining between them. The CDR3 sequence: CSASSFYEQYF. CDR3 sequence (DNA): TGCAGTGCTAGTTCTTTCTACGAGCAGTACTTC.

J is TRBJ1-5 and V is TRBV7-2, with D uncertain. The CDR3 length is 14 residues. Trimming cost V 4 bases and J 6 bases, with 13 bases left between them. Germline assignment: CDR1 SGHTA and CDR2 FQGNSA. CDR3 sequence reads: CASSSDGFSQPQHF. DNA for the CDR3: TGTGCCAGCAGCTCGGATGGTTTCTCTCAGCCCCAGCATTTT. Full variable domain (rest looked up from reference TRBV7-2 and TRBJ1-5): GAGVSQSPSNKVTEKGKDVELRCDPISGHTALYWYRQSLGQGLEFLIYFQGNSAPDKSGLPSDRFSAERTGGSVSTLTIQRTQQEDSAVYLCASSSDGFSQPQHFGDGTRLSIL.

This chain links TRBV7-2 with TRBJ2-5; TRBD2 matches at 11 bases. The V segment lost 4 bases and the J segment 3 bases; nucleotides outside the gene matches: 4. The CDR3 runs 15 residues. Germline CDR1 is SGHTA and CDR2 is FQGNSA. The CDR3 region is CASSSTGLAEETQYF. The CDR3 DNA sequence: TGTGCCAGCAGCTCCACGGGACTAGCGGAAGAGACCCAGTACTTC.

This clone has only a few counts. At one end the junction does not follow the germline gene, possibly because of a read error. V usage is TRBV20-1 and J usage is TRBJ2-7; no definite D call. Germline V gene sequence: CDR1 DFQATT, CDR2 SNEGSKA (reference sequence). The CDR3 runs to 11 residues. CDR3 nucleotides: TGCAGTGCTTCTATCTCCCACGAGCAGTACTTC. Amino acid sequence: CSASISHEQYF.

A few counts support this clone. The chain uses TRBV29-1 and TRBJ2-5, with 12 bases that match TRBD2. Germline V CDR1 and CDR2: SQVTM, ANQGSEA. V shed 6 bases and J 7 bases; nucleotides not matched to a gene: 9. The CDR3 is 14 amino acids. The CDR3 reads CSVETSGSAGTQYF. CDR3 nucleotides: TGCAGCGTCGAGACTAGCGGGAGCGCGGGGACCCAGTACTTC.

The V and J genes are TRBV25-1 and TRBJ2-1; D gene ambiguous. The CDR3 has 11 residues. Germline V CDR1 and CDR2: MGHDK, SYGVNS. The V end lost 3 bases, the J end lost 15 bases, and 12 bases lay between the germline ends. CDR3 protein: CASSEYGRWFF. Here the CDR3 DNA reads TGTGCCAGCAGTGAGTACGGACGGTGGTTCTTC.

The rearrangement uses TRBV29-1 and TRBJ2-2, with unresolved D. The CDR3 spans 12 residues. Germline V gene lookup returns CDR1 SQVTM and CDR2 ANQGSEA. V was shortened by 6 bases and J by 4 bases, with 9 bases between the two germline ends. The CDR3 sequence: CSVGTGTGELFF. The CDR3 region has the DNA TGCAGCGTCGGAACGGGCACCGGGGAGCTGTTTTTT.

CDR3 bases: TGCAGCGCTGCCCCCCCCGGCGGGGAGACCCAGTACTTC. Protein product: CSAAPPGGETQYF. The V gene is TRBV29-1, the J gene TRBJ2-5; weak D call: TRBD2 (5 bases). Germline V gene data show CDR1 as SQVTM and CDR2 as ANQGSEA. CDR3 length: 13 amino acids. V lost 7 bases and J 5 bases, leaving 17 bases between the germline ends.

This clone was found a few times. At one end, the junction sequence differs from germline, possibly due to a read error. This chain joins TRBV11-2 and TRBJ2-1; no firm D call. Germline assignment: CDR1 SGHAT and CDR2 FQNNGV. The CDR3 extends over 8 amino acids. CDR3 nucleotide sequence: TGTGCCAGCAGCCCTGAAATCTTC. Translation: CASSPEIF.

This chain joins TRBV7-2 and TRBJ2-3, with no clear D. CDR1 is SGHTA, CDR2 FQGNSA, per germline. This CDR3 spans 12 amino acids. V was cut by 3 bases and J by 2 bases, with 3 bases left in between. The CDR3 coding sequence is TGTGCCAGCAGCTTTTACACAGATACGCAGTATTTT. Residues: CASSFYTDTQYF.

The J gene is TRBJ2-7, the V gene TRBV6-6; D gene unclear. CDR3 length equals 14 residues. The V end was cut by 6 bases, the J end by 5 bases, with 17 bases between. Germline loops: CDR1 MNHNY, CDR2 SVGAGI (reference sequence). The CDR3 protein is CASSYPPESDEQYF. CDR3 DNA: TGTGCCAGCAGCTACCCCCCAGAGTCGGACGAGCAGTACTTC.

The rearrangement joins TRBV30 to TRBJ1-2; D possibly corresponds to TRBD1 (6 bases). The CDR3 is made up of 13 amino acids. V lost 2 bases to trimming and J lost 2 bases, with 9 bases between them. Germline V gene lookup returns CDR1 GTSNPN and CDR2 SVGIG (reference sequence). CDR3 sequence: CAWSTGQNYGYTF. CDR3 sequence (DNA): TGTGCCTGGAGTACCGGACAGAACTATGGCTACACCTTC.